What follows describes a single TCR beta chain. Its specificity is unknown. This sample is part of a study of response to subunit inactivated influenza vaccine. Findings and caveats of the study: It was the authors' suggestion that each seasonal influenza vaccination recruits few new T cells.

TCRdb itself ran the RT-PCR reads through MiXCR, one entry per CDR3 protein. Of about 520,000 distinct CDR3 sequences in the sample, about 25% were seen once. The CDR3 has 14 residues. CDR1 MNHEY and CDR2 SVGEGT come from the germline V gene. V was shortened by 10 bases and J by 3 bases, with 16 bases between the two germline ends. Source: CD4+ T cells sorted from PBMCs, taken roughly 5 days after vaccination. This clonotype originated in a man between 50 and 59 years old who received an inactivated influenza vaccine. The V and J genes are TRBV6-2 or TRBV6-3 and TRBJ1-5, with D maybe TRBD1 (6 bases). The DNA of the CDR3 is TGTGCCACCTCACCGGGACAATTCAATCAGCCCCAGCATTTT. Translated, it gives CATSPGQFNQPQHF.